This TCR beta chain appears in the sequencing data of a study of blood T cell repertoires in COVID-19. V was shortened by 0 bases and J by 6 bases, with 15 bases between the two germline ends. Germline loops: CDR1 SGHTA, CDR2 FQGTGA. The CDR3 runs 16 residues. Assay: immunoSEQ multiplex PCR; the TCRdb copy retains only in-frame clones and omits some. The sample carries approximately 100,000 clones, approximately 84% recorded once. Source material: peripheral blood. The receptor was isolated from a woman aged 55-69 years with acute or convalescent COVID-19. The chain has TRBV7-3 and TRBJ2-1; D is uncertain. CDR3 region: CASSLTSVSSANEQFF. In nucleotides, the CDR3 is TGTGCCAGCAGCTTAACGTCCGTTAGCTCCGCCAATGAGCAGTTCTTC.